Given below is one T cell receptor (beta chain) in context. There are a few counts of this clonotype. Its antigen is currently not known. It has no much larger one-base neighbor in the sample; base qualities were not kept. V is trimmed back by 2 bases and J by 5 bases, and the junction contains 3 bases that no gene match accounts for. Counted from cysteine to phenylalanine, this CDR3 has 13 amino acids. The entry retains the CDR3 DNA only, 39 bases that are in frame from base 1. From the germline V gene (reference sequence), CDR1 is DFQATT and CDR2 is SNEGSKA. These data belong to a study of blood T cells in healthy people across ages (dated by TCRdb to 2013 to 2016). About the full investigation: In model experiments, template switching captured roughly one uniquely barcoded TCR beta cDNA molecule for every two T cells. The study measured age-related changes in TCR beta repertoire diversity using deep sequencing normalized with unique cDNA molecular identifiers. The donors were split into four age groups: young (average 16 years), middle-aged (roughly 40), aged (about 62) and long-lived (over 75). To avoid experimental bias, donors of different ages were distributed randomly across sequencing lanes. For two donors (one aged 18 to 30 and one aged 80 or older), the study analyzed two additional independent replicas of 1 million unique cDNA reads from the same blood draw. General conclusions and limits of the study: The CMV infection status of donors was not known, potentially confounding age-related changes in expanded clonotypes. Since profiling was done on bulk unsorted PBMCs, naive and antigen-experienced compartments could not be conclusively compared. Total diversity estimates from one million sequenced T cells were considered lower bounds and underestimates. Compared with the aged group, the long-lived group had more naive CD4+ T cells, fewer expanded clones and increased TCR diversity, suggesting age selection. The percentage of naive T cells measured by flow cytometry correlated strongly with observed TCR beta diversity. As age increased, observed TCR beta diversity per million T cells dropped in a roughly linear way, and a significant reduction was already evident by age around 41.

Systemically healthy Caucasian individuals from Russia, 39 in total and aged roughly 6 to 95 years, were included as donors. Each donor gave ten milliliters of peripheral blood, drawn into EDTA-treated Vacutainer tubes. Ficoll-Paque density-gradient centrifugation was used to isolate PBMCs, with at least 7 million per sample. Total RNA, at least 6 micrograms per sample, was extracted from PBMCs with Trizol reagent. For every donor, an aliquot of PBMCs went through flow cytometry to measure the percentages of naive CD45RAhigh/CD27high T cells. The method was 5' RACE. These reads were obtained on an Illumina HiSeq 2500. A second roughly 6 to 11 cycle PCR used a sample-barcoded 5' primer and a J-beta primer mix. Each TCR beta cDNA molecule received a unique molecular identifier from a template-switch 5' adaptor carrying 12 random nucleotides. Each sample yielded at least 3 million CDR3-containing paired-end reads. The Mint cDNA synthesis kit, primed by a TRBC-specific oligonucleotide, was used to synthesize first-strand cDNA from all RNA. After uracil-DNA glycosylase treatment, a first 18-cycle PCR used universal primers M1SS and BC2_uni_R on all cDNA. Per the source publication's procedure: Each sample was normalized by randomly selecting 1 million high-quality reads, each carrying a distinct molecular identifier. Instead of being binned into consensus sequences, reads that shared molecular identifiers were thrown out. MiTCR, set to a Q25 quality threshold and the strictest error-elimination algorithm, was used for CDR3 identification, clonotype clustering and error correction. A nonparametric unseen species model with Euler transformation was used to estimate a lower bound on total TCR beta diversity. TCRdb reworked the public reads: Q25 trimming with fastp, MiXCR clone assembly, productive beta chains retained. Rows merge per CDR3 protein into single entries with the most common DNA and genes. TCRdb's processing, not the authors' own work, is the source of the V and J calls. The sample has around 1.7 million distinct CDR3 sequences on record, 28% of them singletons. Of the sample, about 7.7% falls within the top ten clones.

Source material: blood. The sequence links TRBV20-1 to TRBJ1-1; the junction holds 9 bases that match TRBD1. This receptor was taken from a young woman in good health. The CDR3 protein is CSARRDRVTEAFF. The nucleotide sequence is TGCAGTGCTAGACGGGACAGGGTGACTGAAGCTTTCTTT.